These T cell receptor beta chains were read from a single sample in a study of cytomegalovirus exposure and HLA in healthy donors. The data were produced by immunoSEQ multiplex PCR, yet TCRdb's version contains in-frame clones alone and is incomplete. The repertoire holds 110,000 or so clones, 82% seen once, with around 2.3% in the top ten. Specimen: PBMCs. The origin of the receptors is a woman aged 18-29 years in good health and CMV-seronegative. The CDR3 runs from the conserved cysteine through the conserved F or W. The order of the fields is V gene, clone size, D gene, J gene, CDR3 protein, CDR3 DNA. The D gene is left open where the match is weak. Not every row has a clone size; where given, it reads once, few, many or a size class.

>TRBV2|-|TRBD1|TRBJ2-1
CASSDGDRGVFYEQFF
TGTGCCAGCAGTGACGGGGACAGGGGGGTTTTTTACGAGCAGTTCTTC
>TRBV5-6|-|TRBD2|TRBJ2-2
CASSMIAGVGTGELFF
TGTGCCAGCAGCATGATAGCGGGAGTTGGGACCGGGGAGCTGTTTTTT
>TRBV4-1|-|-|TRBJ1-5
CASSPTDRLGQPQHF
TGCGCCAGCAGCCCGACCGACCGACTCGGCCAGCCCCAGCATTTT
>TRBV28|few|-|TRBJ1-1
CASSFVGQGDTEAFF
TGTGCCAGCAGTTTCGTCGGTCAGGGCGACACTGAAGCTTTCTTT
>TRBV7-2|-|-|TRBJ1-5
CASSLTGVRDQPQHF
TGTGCCAGCAGCTTAACCGGGGTGAGAGATCAGCCCCAGCATTTT
>TRBV19|-|-|TRBJ1-3
CASSMGTQGGNTIYF
TGTGCCAGTAGTATGGGGACACAGGGCGGAAACACCATATATTTT
>TRBV19|few|-|TRBJ1-3
CATENTGYSGNTIYF
TGTGCCACCGAGAATACAGGGTACTCTGGAAACACCATATATTTT
>TRBV10-3|-|-|TRBJ1-5
CATSLVFIKRVSSNQPQHF
TGTGCCACCTCCTTGGTATTCATAAAGAGGGTTAGTAGCAATCAGCCCCAGCATTTT
>TRBV29-1|few|-|TRBJ1-2
CSVEGGGEYGYTF
TGCAGCGTTGAAGGGGGGGGCGAGTATGGCTACACCTTC
>TRBV5-1|-|-|TRBJ2-2
CASSQTPLITRAGELFF
TGCGCCAGCAGCCAAACCCCTCTAATCACCCGGGCCGGGGAGCTGTTTTTT
>TRBV11-2|many|-|TRBJ2-1
CASSLDRSEQFF
TGTGCCAGCAGCTTAGACCGCAGTGAGCAGTTCTTC
>TRBV5-4|-|-|TRBJ1-3
CASSFGGLNTIYF
TGTGCCAGCAGCTTCGGGGGTCTAAACACCATATATTTT
>TRBV4-3|once|-|TRBJ1-3
CASSQDGGLGNTIYF
TGCGCCAGCAGCCAAGATGGGGGGTTAGGAAACACCATATATTTT
>TRBV18|-|TRBD1|TRBJ1-1
CASSPRTGGAGAEAFF
TGTGCCAGCTCACCGCGGACAGGGGGCGCCGGGGCTGAAGCTTTCTTT
>TRBV7-2|once|TRBD2|TRBJ2-5
CASSPRSGRAGETQYF
TGTGCCAGCAGCCCCCGTAGCGGGAGGGCCGGAGAGACCCAGTACTTC
>TRBV9|-|TRBD2|TRBJ2-7
CASSVESRGAYEQYF
TGTGCCAGCAGCGTAGAAAGTCGGGGGGCCTACGAGCAGTACTTC
>TRBV9|-|-|TRBJ2-3
CASSVAYISTDTQYF
TGTGCCAGCAGCGTAGCTTACATAAGCACAGATACGCAGTATTTT
>TRBV28|-|TRBD2|TRBJ2-7
CASNGGGPSYEQYF
TGTGCCAGCAACGGGGGGGGTCCCTCCTACGAGCAGTACTTC
>TRBV7-6|-|-|TRBJ2-5
CASSSQRGRQETQYF
TGTGCCAGCAGCTCGCAACGGGGTCGGCAAGAGACCCAGTACTTC
>TRBV28|-|-|TRBJ2-6
CASRNRASGANVLTF
TGTGCCAGCAGAAACAGGGCTTCTGGGGCCAACGTCCTGACTTTC
>TRBV15|-|TRBD1|TRBJ1-3
CATSRDQRTGVGNTIYF
TGTGCCACCAGCAGAGATCAAAGGACAGGGGTAGGAAACACCATATATTTT
>TRBV2|few|-|TRBJ2-6
CASERPGANVLTF
TGTGCCAGCGAGCGCCCTGGGGCCAACGTCCTGACTTTC